This TCR beta chain was observed in a study of OX40 agonist ivuxolimab in advanced cancers. Concerning the study at large: Ivuxolimab was a fully human IgG2 agonistic monoclonal antibody targeting the costimulatory receptor OX40 (CD134). Intravenous ivuxolimab was administered to patients every 2 weeks at six dose levels: 0.01, 0.1, 0.3, 1.5, 3 and 10 mg/kg. Of the approximately 50 dose-escalation patients, hepatocellular carcinoma was present in approximately 20, melanoma in approximately 15, renal cell carcinoma in 9 and head and neck cancer in 9. In the dose-escalation cohort, nearly 85% of patients were male, and the mean age was around 65 years with a range of roughly 23 to 90. Patients were allowed to have had prior anti-PD-1, anti-PD-L1 or anti-CTLA-4 therapy, and approximately 40% of the dose-escalation patients had been treated with checkpoint inhibitors. Partial responses were achieved by three dose-escalation patients, of whom one had hepatocellular carcinoma and two had cutaneous melanoma. The purpose of peripheral TCRbeta sequencing was to test whether ivuxolimab changed TCR sequence diversity and led to clonal T-cell expansion. The monotherapy dose-escalation portion (N ≈ 55 patients) of the phase I ivuxolimab trial is reported in the paper.

V is shortened by 4 bases, J by 7 bases, and the region joining them spans 8 bases. The CDR1 and CDR2 encoded by the germline V gene are ENHRY and SYGVKD. The CDR3 sequence holds 12 residues, the cysteine and phenylalanine included. The read is trimmed to its CDR3 DNA, 36 bases read in frame from base 1. For sequencing of the TCRbeta CDR3 region, genomic DNA was extracted from the sorted cells. TCRbeta CDR3 regions were sequenced using the immunoSEQ Assay. The clones in this table, taken by TCRdb from immuneACCESS, are in-frame only. Not every clone is retained; where verified, under half of the shortfall comes from an unresolved V gene, and the cause of the rest is unknown. The sample contains about 52,000 clones, 94% of them found a single time. The ten largest clones capture approximately 12% of the sample. On the study overall, not on this receptor specifically: In the 0.1-3.0 mg/kg groups, partial responders had among the lowest normalized peripheral clonal expansion, particularly in CD8+ T cells. The antigen specificity of the peripheral T cells that underwent clonal expansion was not determined. After ivuxolimab, CD8+ T cells had more expanded clones than CD4+ T cells on average. At doses from 0.1 to 3.0 mg/kg, clonal expansion was seen in both CD4+ and CD8+ blood T cells between baseline and week 6. Low levels of normalized T-cell clonal expansion were also seen in some patients who did not respond.

Patients with a history of autoimmune disease or receiving systemic immunosuppression were excluded from the trial. Peripheral blood for TCR sequencing was collected from all dose cohorts at baseline, on cycle 4 day 1, and on cycle 7 day 1. The samples were drawn from a first-in-human, open-label, multicenter phase I dose-escalation trial of ivuxolimab. The trial enrolled adults with locally advanced or metastatic head and neck squamous cell, hepatocellular, melanoma or renal cell carcinoma. Before TCR sequencing, CD4+ T cells and CD8+ T cells were sorted from peripheral blood as separate populations. This clone was seen only once. What this receptor recognizes is not known. Per-base quality was not reported, and no clone a single base away is much larger than it.

Sequencing was performed on CD4+ or CD8+ T cells sorted from blood, taken in a trial of the OX40 agonist ivuxolimab. This clonotype was sampled from an adult with an advanced solid tumor such as melanoma, head and neck, liver or kidney cancer. This receptor chain uses TRBV10-3 and TRBJ2-1, and TRBD1 may be the D gene, going by 5 matching bases. CDR3 reads: CAISGQGNEQFF. The nucleotides read TGTGCCATCAGTGGCCAGGGAAATGAGCAGTTCTTC.